One sample yielded the 28 T cell receptor beta chains listed below, sequenced in a study of blood T cell repertoires in COVID-19. Generated by immunoSEQ multiplex PCR, the TCRdb table keeps only in-frame clones and is missing some. The sample consists of roughly 670,000 clones, 75% to 90% of them appearing once. Sequencing was performed on peripheral blood. These receptors were collected from a woman aged 18-30 years with acute or convalescent COVID-19.

This chain joins TRBV15 and TRBJ2-2; 11 bases are a match to TRBD1. V lost 8 bases and J lost 5; bases outside the gene matches: 7. The CDR3 consists of 15 residues. In germline, CDR1 is LNHNV, CDR2 YYDKDF (reference sequence). The CDR3 DNA reads as TGTGCCACCGCACGGGACAGGGGGATAACCGGGGAGCTGTTTTTT. This sequence encodes CATARDRGITGELFF. The full variable domain, rest sourced from reference TRBV15 and TRBJ2-2, is DAMVIQNPRYQVTQFGKPVTLSCSQTLNHNVMYWYQQKSSQAPKLLFHYYDKDFNNEADTPDNFQSRRPNTSFCFLDIRSPGLGDTAMYLCATARDRGITGELFFGEGSRLTVL.

Written as DNA, the CDR3 is TGTGCCAGCAGCTTATGGACTGGTTTTAACTATGGCTACACCTTC. Translating gives CASSLWTGFNYGYTF. This chain connects TRBV5-6 to TRBJ1-2, with D unclear. Germline loops: CDR1 SGHDT, CDR2 YYEEEE. The germline V and J ends were trimmed by 2 bases and 1 base, with 12 bases remaining between them. This CDR3 contains 15 residues.

J is TRBJ1-5 and V is TRBV19, with 8 bases matching TRBD1. The CDR3 is 16 residues long. Germline values: CDR1 LNHDA, CDR2 SQIVND (reference sequence). V gave up 5 bases and J gave up 6 bases; unmatched junction bases: 12. CDR3 nucleotide sequence: TGTGCCAGTAGTCGTCCCAATGACAGGGGAGGTCAGCCCCAGCATTTT. Its translation is CASSRPNDRGGQPQHF.

V gene TRBV27 combines with J gene TRBJ2-7; D remains unclear. Germline values: CDR1 MNHEY, CDR2 SMNVEV (reference sequence). The V gene lost 3 bases and the J gene lost 6 bases, with 12 bases spanning the gap. The CDR3 contains 13 residues. In nucleotides, the CDR3 is TGTGCCAGCAGTTTCCCCTCGACGGGCGAGCAGTACTTC. Translating it yields CASSFPSTGEQYF.

This chain joins TRBV2 and TRBJ2-2; 8 bases are a match to TRBD1. The germline CDR1 and CDR2 sequences are SNHLY and FYNNEI. V shed 11 bases, J shed 1 base, and the junction held 6 bases outside the gene matches. The CDR3 is 14 residues long. Here the CDR3 reads CAGRDRMNTGELFF. The CDR3 bases are TGTGCCGGAAGGGACAGGATGAACACCGGGGAGCTGTTTTTT.

This clone has a single count. In DNA, the CDR3 is TGTGCCAGCAGGGGTTACAGGGATACGCAGTATTTT. This encodes CASRGYRDTQYF. The chain combines TRBV12-3 or TRBV12-4 with TRBJ2-3; D may be TRBD1 (5 bases). V lost 6 bases to trimming and J lost 6 bases, with 10 bases between them. There are 12 residues in the CDR3.

This rearrangement joins TRBV7-2 to TRBJ1-1, with D possibly TRBD1 on 6 matching bases. Trimming cost V 5 bases and J 1 base, with 20 bases left between them. The germline V gene has CDR1 SGHTA and CDR2 FQGNSA. The CDR3 consists of 17 residues. CDR3 residues: CASSPRGGGLGNTEAFF. CDR3 coding DNA: TGTGCCAGCAGCCCACGAGGGGGGGGGCTGGGGAACACTGAAGCTTTCTTT. Variable domain in full (rest from reference TRBV7-2 and TRBJ1-1): GAGVSQSPSNKVTEKGKDVELRCDPISGHTALYWYRQSLGQGLEFLIYFQGNSAPDKSGLPSDRFSAERTGGSVSTLTIQRTQQEDSAVYLCASSPRGGGLGNTEAFFGQGTRLTVV.

The gene calls are TRBV5-1 and TRBJ2-7, with TRBD1 matching 8 bases. The CDR3 is made up of 14 amino acids. Per the germline V gene, CDR1 is SGHRS and CDR2 is YFSETQ. V dropped 4 bases and J dropped 2; count of bases not matched to a gene: 5. The CDR3 DNA reads TGCGCCAGCAGCCCCGGACAGGGCCCCTACGAGCAGTACTTC. This sequence encodes CASSPGQGPYEQYF.

The chain joins TRBV5-1 to TRBJ2-3; D is possibly TRBD2 (6 bases). Germline assignment: CDR1 SGHRS and CDR2 YFSETQ. The V end was cut by 4 bases, the J end by 7 bases, with 25 bases between. This CDR3 contains 17 residues. In nucleotides, the CDR3 is TGCGCCAGCAGCCGCGGGACTGACCCCATGTTTTCAAATACGCAGTATTTT. Amino acids: CASSRGTDPMFSNTQYF.

The chain employs TRBV7-2 and TRBJ2-7; 10 bases align to TRBD2. Germline lookup yields CDR1 SGHTA and CDR2 FQGNSA. CDR3 length: 15 residues. With V trimmed by 4 bases and J by 0 bases, 3 bases remained unmatched. Here the CDR3 reads CASSYGLADSYEQYF. For the CDR3, the DNA is TGTGCCAGCAGCTACGGACTAGCGGACTCCTACGAGCAGTACTTC.

This clone was detected once. The rearrangement joins TRBV2 to TRBJ2-5; D may be TRBD1 (5 bases). V was shortened by 6 bases and J by 4 bases, with 15 bases between the two germline ends. Per germline, CDR1 SNHLY and CDR2 FYNNEI. This CDR3 has 14 residues. CDR3 amino acids: CASSRPGRGETQYF. CDR3 in DNA: TGTGCCAGCAGCCGTCCTGGTAGGGGAGAGACCCAGTACTTC.

The chain employs TRBV3-1 (or the pseudogene TRBV3-2) and TRBJ1-1; D gene uncertain. V lost 4 bases and J 1 base, leaving 7 bases between the germline ends. Germline V gives CDR1 LGHDT, CDR2 YNNKEL (reference sequence). The CDR3 has 13 amino acids. The CDR3 region has the DNA TGTGCCAGCAGCCGCTTACAGAACACTGAAGCTTTCTTT. It translates to CASSRLQNTEAFF.

CDR3 in amino acids: CASSLNRGGDFGELFF. The CDR3 coding sequence is TGTGCCAGCAGCCTGAACAGGGGTGGAGATTTCGGGGAGCTGTTTTTT. The V and J genes are TRBV14 and TRBJ2-2; 7 positions agree with TRBD1. Germline V gene sequence: CDR1 SGHDN, CDR2 FVKESK. This CDR3 has 16 residues. V lost 4 bases and J lost 7; bases outside the gene matches: 12.

V and J are TRBV7-6 and TRBJ2-6; TRBD1 matches 8 bases. The CDR3 runs to 17 residues. V was pared by 7 bases and J by 1 base, with 9 bases of the junction left unmatched. Germline V gene lookup returns CDR1 SGHVS and CDR2 FNYEAQ. The CDR3 nucleotides are TGTGCCAGCAAGAAGGGGACAGGCTCATCTGGGGCCAACGTCCTGACTTTC. Its translation is CASKKGTGSSGANVLTF.

The chain has TRBV7-6 and TRBJ2-1; D is possibly TRBD2 (6 bases). The CDR3 is 15 amino acids. Trimming removed 2 bases from V and 3 bases from J, with 11 bases in between. Germline CDR1 is SGHVS and CDR2 is FNYEAQ. The CDR3 is CASSLFGGIYNEQFF. In nucleotides, the CDR3 is TGTGCCAGCAGCTTATTTGGGGGGATCTACAATGAGCAGTTCTTC.

This sequence joins TRBV5-4 and TRBJ2-1; 8 bases match TRBD2. The V gene's germline CDR1 is SGHNT and CDR2 YYREEE (reference sequence). J lost 8 bases, V lost 4 bases, and 8 bases had no gene match. The CDR3 covers 14 residues. CDR3 DNA sequence: TGTGCCAGCAGCCCGGGGGGGGGAACGGATGAGCAGTTCTTC. It encodes CASSPGGGTDEQFF.

This clone was counted once. The V and J genes are TRBV5-4 and TRBJ2-1; D not resolved. Trimming pared 5 bases from V and 5 bases from J, leaving 11 bases between. There are 13 residues in the CDR3. The germline V gene has CDR1 SGHNT and CDR2 YYREEE (reference sequence). The CDR3 reads CASRVVRDNEQFF. CDR3 DNA sequence: TGTGCCAGCAGGGTGGTTCGGGACAATGAGCAGTTCTTC.

CDR3 DNA sequence: TGTGCCAGCAGTTTTGGCGACAGCTACACTGAAGCTTTCTTT. Its protein product is CASSFGDSYTEAFF. J is TRBJ1-1 and V is TRBV27; the D gene is possibly TRBD1 (5 bases). The V and J ends lost 3 bases and 3 bases respectively, with 11 bases between them. This CDR3 is built from 14 residues. CDR1 is MNHEY, CDR2 SMNVEV, per germline (reference sequence).

Remarks on this clone: Other DNA sequences within the sample encode an identical CDR3. This rearrangement joins TRBV27 to TRBJ1-2, with D perhaps TRBD1 (6 bases). Trimming removed 3 bases at V and 4 bases at J, with 12 bases between. From germline, CDR1 is MNHEY and CDR2 SMNVEV (reference sequence). The CDR3 contains 14 residues. The CDR3 loop is CASSFGTGTYGYTF. CDR3 bases: TGTGCCAGCAGTTTTGGTACAGGGACCTATGGCTACACCTTC.

This chain links TRBV11-2 with TRBJ2-5, with D maybe TRBD2 (6 bases). V was clipped by 4 bases and J by 4 bases, with 19 bases between them. The CDR3 runs 16 residues. Per germline, CDR1 SGHAT and CDR2 FQNNGV. DNA of the CDR3: TGTGCCAGCAGCTCGATATGGACCCTGGGGGGAGAGACCCAGTACTTC. This sequence encodes CASSSIWTLGGETQYF.

The CDR3 nucleotides are TGTGCCAAGGACAGGGTAAACACTGAAGCTTTCTTT. Translated, it gives CAKDRVNTEAFF. The V call is TRBV2, the J call TRBJ1-1; 8 nucleotides agree with TRBD1. CDR1 is SNHLY, CDR2 FYNNEI, per germline. V trimming: 10 bases; J trimming: 2 bases; junction bases outside the gene matches: 3. This CDR3 is 12 amino acids long.

The V call is TRBV5-1, the J call TRBJ2-2; 8 nucleotides match TRBD1. This CDR3 has 13 amino acids. The V segment lost 0 bases and the J segment 13 bases; nucleotides outside the gene matches: 5. Germline assignment: CDR1 SGHRS and CDR2 YFSETQ. The CDR3 DNA reads as TGCGCCAGCAGCTTGGACAGGGGGGCTTGGCTGTTTTTT. This gives the protein CASSLDRGAWLFF.

V gene TRBV9 combines with J gene TRBJ2-7; 7 bases align to TRBD1. V shed 3 bases and J 3 bases; nucleotides not matched to a gene: 3. Germline CDR1 SGDLS, CDR2 YYNGEE. The CDR3 sequence is 13 residues long. CDR3 amino acids: CASSGAGGYEQYF. The CDR3 coding sequence is TGTGCCAGCAGCGGGGCAGGGGGCTACGAGCAGTACTTC. The full variable domain, its missing parts supplied by reference TRBV9 and TRBJ2-7, is DSGVTQTPKHLITATGQRVTLRCSPRSGDLSVYWYQQSLDQGLQFLIQYYNGEERAKGNILERFSAQQFPDLHSELNLSSLELGDSALYFCASSGAGGYEQYFGPGTRLTVT.

This clone was picked up a small number of times. The rearrangement joins TRBV4-1 to TRBJ2-7, with 9 bases matching TRBD1. CDR1 is MGHRA and CDR2 is YSYEKL in the germline V gene. J lost 5 bases, V lost 5 bases, and 10 bases had no gene match. The CDR3 extends over 15 amino acids. This chain's CDR3 is CASSSPGTGIHEQYF. For the CDR3, the DNA is TGCGCCAGCAGCTCCCCCGGGACAGGGATCCACGAGCAGTACTTC.

The table lists this clone with a count of one. The V gene is TRBV27, the J gene TRBJ1-5, with TRBD1 identical over 8 bases. Germline CDR1 is MNHEY and CDR2 is SMNVEV (reference sequence). J gave up 3 bases and V 6 bases, and 10 bases lay outside the gene matches. There are 16 residues in the CDR3. DNA of the CDR3: TGTGCCAGCAGCCCTTCAGGGGGCATAGACAATCAGCCCCAGCATTTT. Residues: CASSPSGGIDNQPQHF.

This clone has a single count. The chain is built from TRBV30 and TRBJ1-3; 7 positions match TRBD1. Germline CDR1 reads GTSNPN; CDR2 reads SVGIG (reference sequence). This CDR3 contains 13 residues. Trimming at V came to 5 bases and at J to 4 bases, leaving 5 bases not matched to a gene. Written as DNA, the CDR3 is TGTGCCTGGCAAGGGGGACAGGGAAACACCATATATTTT. This sequence encodes CAWQGGQGNTIYF.

The chain has TRBV6-5 and TRBJ2-7; tentative D call: TRBD1 (6 bases). There are 14 residues in the CDR3. Germline-derived CDR1 and CDR2 are MNHEY and SVGAGI. V lost 8 bases to trimming and J lost 0 bases, with 14 bases between them. CDR3 DNA: TGTGCCAGCGGGGTGACAGGCCTCTCCTACGAGCAGTACTTC. This codes for CASGVTGLSYEQYF.

The rearrangement joins TRBV28 to TRBJ2-7; no reliable D call. Deletions cut 8 bases from V and 2 bases from J, with 13 bases between. The CDR3 contains 13 residues. Germline V CDR1 and CDR2: MDHEN, SYDVKM. Here the CDR3 reads CASASRLTYEQYF. DNA for the CDR3: TGTGCCAGCGCGTCCCGTTTAACCTACGAGCAGTACTTC.